This T cell receptor beta chain was profiled in a study of vaccination and CD4 T cells after COVID-19. The treatment: approximately 10-day PBMC culture with coronavirus spike peptide pools or control peptides (ViraFEST assay). V shed 3 bases and J 6 bases; nucleotides not matched to a gene: 2. The length of the CDR3 is 14 residues. By sample fraction, this clonotype is medium-sized (0.01 to 0.1%). Its specificity is unknown. The Oncomine TCR Beta short-read assay sequenced DNA from cultured CD4+ T cells. TCRdb re-derived calls from the PCR reads in MiXCR, one entry per CDR3 protein. Of 10,000 or so distinct CDR3 sequences in the sample, less than 70% were seen once.

Sample: CD4+ T cells from blood, cultured in vitro. This TCR derives from a human donor who had recovered from COVID-19. The chain employs TRBV12-3 or TRBV12-4 and TRBJ2-5, with 12 bases aligning to TRBD2. CDR3 in DNA: TGTGCCAGCAGTTTGACTAGCGGGGGCCAGACCCAGTACTTC. This translates into CASSLTSGGQTQYF.